The text below deals with one T cell receptor beta chain. The antigen is undetermined. This sample is drawn from a study of beta chain features in type 1 diabetes. The V end was cut by 5 bases, the J end by 1 base, with 20 bases between. The CDR3 totals 18 residues. Germline-derived CDR1 and CDR2 are SGHAT and FQNNGV. Since all of the isolated RNA was reverse transcribed, expressed TCRB transcripts were what got sequenced. Using immunoSEQ multiplex PCR, the repertoire was profiled, and TCRdb retains in-frame clones only, with some absent. The table has approximately 170,000 clones, around 63% seen once. Findings of the study overall: There was no resolution here of whether HLA type influences TCRB rearrangement. In the patient group, naive, central memory and Treg TCRB repertoires seemed more alike than in the healthy donor group. Type 1 diabetes patients showed a moderate but significant shortening of TCRB CDR3s in all four CD4+ subsets.

The chain employs TRBV11-2 and TRBJ1-4; the D gene is possibly TRBD1 (5 bases). This receptor was taken from a man aged 30 to 45 with type 1 diabetes. The specimen sequenced was naive CD4+ T cells from blood. The DNA for the CDR3 is TGTGCCAGCAGCCCGTTAAGGGGAAGGGACCGAACTAATGAAAAACTGTTTTTT. As protein: CASSPLRGRDRTNEKLFF. Variable domain in full (rest from reference TRBV11-2 and TRBJ1-4): EAGVAQSPRYKIIEKRQSVAFWCNPISGHATLYWYQQILGQGPKLLIQFQNNGVVDDSQLPKDRFSAERLKGVDSTLKIQPAKLEDSAVYLCASSPLRGRDRTNEKLFFGSGTQLSVL.